This record concerns one T cell receptor beta chain sequence. Its antigen is unknown. Relapses following autologous stem cell transplantation were seen in all patients, with brentuximab vedotin exposure varying. V lost 1 base and J lost 2, with 9 bases in between. Germline V gives CDR1 LNHNV, CDR2 YYDKDF (reference sequence). CDR3 length equals 14 residues. Measured with immunoSEQ multiplex PCR; TCRdb has only the in-frame clones, and not every one. The repertoire has about 23,000 clones, around 82% of them found once; the top ten carry about 18%. This sample was included in a study of PD-1 blockade in classical Hodgkin lymphoma. Study information: Patients got intravenous nivolumab 3 mg/kg every 2 weeks. The study, taken as a whole, reports: Healthy donors reportedly exceeded newly diagnosed patients in baseline TCR diversity. Diversity in CD4+ TCRs, unlike that measured in CD8+ TCRs, had risen significantly by C4D1. Complete responders showed a baseline diversity that resembled the diversity of newly diagnosed patients.

The sample in question was peripheral blood mononuclear cells (PBMCs), obtained before the second cycle of nivolumab. The source is a human donor with classical Hodgkin lymphoma. The gene calls are TRBV15 and TRBJ2-7; tentatively, D is TRBD1 (5 bases). DNA for the CDR3: TGTGCCACCAGCAGAGGCACGACAGCCTACGAGCAGTACTTC. Encoded protein: CATSRGTTAYEQYF. Filled out from reference TRBV15 and TRBJ2-7, the complete variable domain reads DAMVIQNPRYQVTQFGKPVTLSCSQTLNHNVMYWYQQKSSQAPKLLFHYYDKDFNNEADTPDNFQSRRPNTSFCFLDIRSPGLGDTAMYLCATSRGTTAYEQYFGPGTRLTVT.